The present T cell receptor (beta chain) was sequenced within a study of CD8+CD57+ T cells in acquired aplastic anemia. In the study overall: The mean DNA yield obtained from sorted CD4+ and CD8+ cells came to roughly 3.4 ug. Study results and limitations: The number of CD8+ CDR3 sequences shared by patients and controls was under 35. Statistical testing detected no significant gap in CD8+ Simpson's diversity between patients and controls.

Concerning this clonotype: Its antigen is undetermined.

Genomic DNA served as template for TCR beta VDJ and CDR3 profiling. From the reads, TCRdb called clonotypes with MiXCR, one entry per CDR3 protein. The sample carries about 190,000 distinct CDR3 sequences, around 59% recorded once. This CDR3 region has 12 residues. Trimming stripped 0 bases from V and 10 bases from J, with 12 bases between. CDR1 is SQVTM and CDR2 is ANQGSEA in the germline V gene. This clonotype originated in a human donor in good health, serving as a control. The sequenced sample was sorted CD4+, CD8+, or CD8+CD57+ T cells (not recorded which) from PBMCs. The chain employs TRBV29-1 and TRBJ1-1; D not certain. CDR3 sequence reads: CSVEDEPPSAFF. Written as DNA, the CDR3 is TGCAGCGTTGAAGATGAACCACCCTCAGCTTTCTTT.